This TCR beta chain originates from a study of T cell responses to AZD1222 COVID-19 vaccine. General study results and limits: Only a handful of AZD1222 recipients, several in all, had baseline seropositivity. White British people made up most donors, females outnumbered males, and clonal diversity was possibly underestimated. Variant regions that are unmutated are reportedly the target of nearly half of spike-specific TCRs.

This CDR3 spans 15 amino acids. The V and J ends lost 0 bases and 4 bases, in that order; junction bases with no gene match: 1. CDR1 and CDR2 (germline): LGHDT, YNNKEL (reference sequence). Analysis merged second doses at about 4 or about 12 weeks. Assay used: immunoSEQ multiplex PCR; TCRdb lists only in-frame clones, some missing. The sample contains roughly 110,000 clones, nearly 90% of which appear only once. Notes on this clone: As yet, its antigen is unknown.

This chain joins TRBV3-1 (or the pseudogene TRBV3-2) and TRBJ1-4; 8 bases are shared with TRBD1. The sequences come from peripheral blood, collected 28 days after the second AZD1222 dose. This clonotype originated in an adult who received the AZD1222 COVID-19 vaccine. The DNA of the CDR3 is TGTGCCAGCAGCCAAGAGACAGGGGTTAATGAAAAACTGTTTTTT. It codes for CASSQETGVNEKLFF.